This TCR beta chain comes out of a study of cytomegalovirus exposure and HLA in healthy donors. Overall study results and limits: A later analysis found most CMV-associated TCR beta chains apparently HLA-restricted.

PCR employed 60 Vbeta and 13 Jbeta primers. As handled by the study authors: Later, 65 million to 90 million unique TCR beta chains were counted in an analysis, and roughly 11 million of them were shared. This table comes from immunoSEQ multiplex PCR, and its TCRdb copy is limited to in-frame clones, with some not included. The DNA was the basis for D and trimming; V, J and clone size are from that table. The repertoire consists of about 200,000 clones, with roughly 85% occurring once and the leading ten covering less than 2.5%. In regard to this clone: Its target is unknown.

Germline V gene lookup returns CDR1 MDHEN and CDR2 SYDVKM. V was pared by 1 base and J by 8 bases, with 23 bases between. The CDR3 is 17 residues long. Material: PBMCs. This chain joins TRBV28 and TRBJ1-2; D not certain. The source of this sequence is a woman aged 45-65 years in good health and CMV-seronegative. In nucleotides, the CDR3 is TGTGCCAGCAGTTTATTAACTGGGTCTCTTCCCGCTAGAGGCTACACCTTC. This encodes CASSLLTGSLPARGYTF.